Below are 4 T cell receptor beta chains sequenced from a single sample in a study of regulatory T cells in long-lasting Graves disease (dated by TCRdb to about 2021). The method behind the library was multiplex PCR. These reads were obtained on an Illumina HiSeq 4000. iRepertoire HTBI primers and Arm-PCR amplification of CDR3 regions were used to construct TCR beta libraries. The public reads were run again by TCRdb, first through fastp at Q25 and then through MiXCR, and only productive beta chains were kept. Each entry is one CDR3 protein sequence, shown with its most common DNA and genes. For this sample there are 400,000 to 550,000 distinct CDR3 sequences; around 17% appear just once. The ten largest clones capture about 11% of the sample. The time point label here, explained by the study, means: newly diagnosed GD, antithyroid drugs for less than 3 months. RNA was extracted from PBMCs in TRIzol for both TCR sequencing and RNA sequencing.

These data were also filed under a second study, of T cells in Graves' hyperthyroidism and ophthalmopathy.

Sample: peripheral blood mononuclear cells (PBMCs), taken at new diagnosis, from a patient treated with antithyroid drugs. These receptors were collected from a young woman with Graves disease. Donor details come from another sample of the same person, matched by shared clones.

This clonotype was detected a few times. This sequence joins TRBV24-1 and TRBJ2-1; tentatively, D is TRBD1 (6 bases). The germline V and J ends were trimmed by 4 bases and 0 bases, with 15 bases remaining between them. The CDR3 totals 17 residues. CDR1 KGHDR and CDR2 SFDVKD come from the germline V gene. CDR3 region: CATSDRGQLSSYNEQFF. The CDR3 DNA sequence: TGTGCCACCAGTGACCGGGGACAATTGAGCTCCTACAATGAGCAGTTCTTC.

The chain has TRBV2 and TRBJ2-1; D may match TRBD1 or TRBD2 (5 bases each). Trimming shortened V by 2 bases and J by 5 bases, and 13 bases separated the two germline ends. The CDR3 contains 15 residues. CDR1 and CDR2 (germline): SNHLY, FYNNEI. The CDR3 protein is CASSEMGVVNNEQFF. In DNA, the CDR3 is TGTGCCAGCAGTGAAATGGGGGTCGTCAACAATGAGCAGTTCTTC.

This clonotype has at least ten counts. This chain uses TRBV12-3 or TRBV12-4 with TRBJ2-7; 10 bases align to TRBD1. J was trimmed by 6 bases and V by 2 bases; bases with no gene match: 4. The CDR3 sequence is 14 residues long. DNA of the CDR3: TGTGCCAGCAGTTTACCGGGACAGGGGCCCGAGCAGTACTTC. It encodes CASSLPGQGPEQYF.

The table lists this clonotype with many counts. The rearrangement joins TRBV7-6 to TRBJ2-1; no clear D gene. CDR3 length: 17 residues. Per the germline V gene, CDR1 is SGHVS and CDR2 is FNYEAQ. The V and J ends lost 5 bases and 0 bases respectively, with 17 bases between them. CDR3 in amino acids: CASSPRWAANSYNEQFF. The CDR3 coding sequence is TGTGCCAGCAGCCCCCGCTGGGCGGCTAACTCCTACAATGAGCAGTTCTTC.